This T cell receptor beta chain appears in the sequencing data of a study of blood T cell repertoires in COVID-19. Study as a whole: Samples representing acute and convalescent COVID-19 were sourced from the United States, Italy and Spain. Sources were T cells, B-cell-depleted T cells, or PBMCs; the material itself was cDNA or gDNA.

In the study's own analysis: Cell counts per sample came from amplifying reference gene primers. TCRdb's table, derived via immunoSEQ multiplex PCR, lists solely in-frame clones and lacks some. That table supplies the V and J calls and clone size; D and trimming were determined from the DNA. The sample lists 150,000 to 200,000 clones, approximately 83% seen once, with more than 1.5% in the top ten. Germline CDR1 PRHDT, CDR2 FYEKMQ (reference sequence). The CDR3 totals 14 residues. The V segment lost 5 bases and the J segment 2 bases; nucleotides outside the gene matches: 1. The receptor comes from a human donor in a cohort sampled during active COVID-19. The chain is built from TRBV13 and TRBJ2-7; TRBD2 agrees at 12 bases. The sample was peripheral blood. CDR3 coding DNA: TGTGCCAGCAGCGCTAGCGGGAGGGCCTACGAGCAGTACTTC. It specifies CASSASGRAYEQYF.